This T cell receptor (beta chain) stems from a study of cytomegalovirus exposure and HLA in healthy donors. The study's findings and limits: A missense variant in DCLRE1C was later tied to TCR beta V- and J-gene trimming. A later analysis reportedly found fewer N-insertions in an Asian-associated ancestry cluster than the roughly 670-donor mean. The listing of 150 to 200 TCR beta chains classed them as cytomegalovirus-associated.

CDR3 length: 12 amino acids. CDR1 and CDR2 from the germline V gene are KGHSH and LQKENI. The V end was cut by 5 bases, the J end by 0 bases, with 5 bases between. In the case of this clone: What it binds is not known.

PCR primers comprised 60 Vbeta and 13 Jbeta primers. Sequencing was performed with immunoSEQ multiplex PCR; in TCRdb, only in-frame clones are kept and a portion is missing. The table has 150,000 or so clones, approximately 80% seen once; the top ten hold around an eighth. The TCR sequence derives from a man aged 35-49 years in good health and CMV-seropositive. The sample consisted of PBMCs. The gene calls are TRBV18 and TRBJ2-7; D may be TRBD2 (5 bases). In DNA, the CDR3 is TGTGCCAGCTCAGGGAGCTCCTACGAGCAGTACTTC. This codes for CASSGSSYEQYF.